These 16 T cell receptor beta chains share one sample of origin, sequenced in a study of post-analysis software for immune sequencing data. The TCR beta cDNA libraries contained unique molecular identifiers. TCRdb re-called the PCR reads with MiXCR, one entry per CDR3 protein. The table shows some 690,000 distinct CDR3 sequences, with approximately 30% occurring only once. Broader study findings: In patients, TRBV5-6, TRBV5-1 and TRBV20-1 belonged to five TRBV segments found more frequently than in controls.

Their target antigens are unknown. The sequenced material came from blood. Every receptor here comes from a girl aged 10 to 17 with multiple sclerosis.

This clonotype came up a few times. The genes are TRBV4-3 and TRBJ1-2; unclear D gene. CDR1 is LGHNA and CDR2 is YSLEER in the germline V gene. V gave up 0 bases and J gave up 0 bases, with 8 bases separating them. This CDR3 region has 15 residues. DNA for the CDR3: TGCGCCAGCAGCCAAGATCAACGGGCTAACTATGGCTACACCTTC. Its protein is CASSQDQRANYGYTF.

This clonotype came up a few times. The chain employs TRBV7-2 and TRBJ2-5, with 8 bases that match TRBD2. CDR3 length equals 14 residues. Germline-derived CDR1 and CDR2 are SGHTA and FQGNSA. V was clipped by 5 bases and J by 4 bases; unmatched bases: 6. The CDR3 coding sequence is TGTGCCAGCAGCCAACTAGCGGATCTAGAGACCCAGTACTTC. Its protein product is CASSQLADLETQYF.

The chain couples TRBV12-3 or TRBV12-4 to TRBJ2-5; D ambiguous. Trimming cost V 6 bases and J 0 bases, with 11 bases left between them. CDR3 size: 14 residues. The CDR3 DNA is TGTGCCAGCAGGTTTAGTCGGTACCAAGAGACCCAGTACTTC. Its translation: CASRFSRYQETQYF.

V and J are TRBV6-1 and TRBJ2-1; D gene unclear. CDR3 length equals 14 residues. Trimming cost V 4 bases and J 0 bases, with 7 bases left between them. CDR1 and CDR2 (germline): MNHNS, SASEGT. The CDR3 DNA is TGTGCCAGCAGTGTCACGACCTCCTACAATGAGCAGTTCTTC. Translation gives CASSVTTSYNEQFF.

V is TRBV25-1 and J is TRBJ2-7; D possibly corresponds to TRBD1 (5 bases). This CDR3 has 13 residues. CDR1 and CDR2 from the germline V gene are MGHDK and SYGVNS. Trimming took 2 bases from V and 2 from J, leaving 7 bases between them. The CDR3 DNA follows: TGTGCCAGCAGTGAACAGGGAACCTACGAGCAGTACTTC. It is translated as CASSEQGTYEQYF.

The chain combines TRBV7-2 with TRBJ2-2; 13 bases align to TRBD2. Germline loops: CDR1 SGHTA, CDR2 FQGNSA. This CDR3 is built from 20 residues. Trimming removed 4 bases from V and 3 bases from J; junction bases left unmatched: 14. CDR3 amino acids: CASSSSRFGLAGAYTGELFF. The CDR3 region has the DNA TGTGCCAGCAGCTCCTCCCGATTCGGACTAGCGGGAGCGTACACCGGGGAGCTGTTTTTT.

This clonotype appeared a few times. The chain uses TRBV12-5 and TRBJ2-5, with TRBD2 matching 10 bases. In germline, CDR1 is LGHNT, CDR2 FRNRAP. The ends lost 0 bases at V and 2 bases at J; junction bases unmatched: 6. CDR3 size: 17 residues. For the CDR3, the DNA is TGTGCTAGTGGTTTGGTACTTGCTAGCGGGGGACAAGAGACCCAGTACTTC. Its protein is CASGLVLASGGQETQYF. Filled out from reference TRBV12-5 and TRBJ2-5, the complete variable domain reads DARVTQTPRHKVTEMGQEVTMRCQPILGHNTVFWYRQTMMQGLELLAYFRNRAPLDDSGMPKDRFSAEMPDATLATLKIQPSEPRDSAVYFCASGLVLASGGQETQYFGPGTRLLVL.

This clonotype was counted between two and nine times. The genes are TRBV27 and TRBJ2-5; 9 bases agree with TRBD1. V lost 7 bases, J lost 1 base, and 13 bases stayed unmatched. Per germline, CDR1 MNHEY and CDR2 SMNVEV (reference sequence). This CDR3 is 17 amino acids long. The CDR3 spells CASTRDRAWVGQETQYF. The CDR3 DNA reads TGTGCCAGCACTCGGGACAGGGCTTGGGTGGGCCAAGAGACCCAGTACTTC.

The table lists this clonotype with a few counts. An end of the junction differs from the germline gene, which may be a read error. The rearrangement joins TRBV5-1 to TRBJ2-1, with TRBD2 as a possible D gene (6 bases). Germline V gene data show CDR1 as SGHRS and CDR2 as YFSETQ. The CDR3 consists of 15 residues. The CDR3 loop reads CAGSPSAGQYNEQFF. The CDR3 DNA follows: TGCGCCGGCAGCCCGTCGGCGGGGCAGTACAATGAGCAGTTCTTC.

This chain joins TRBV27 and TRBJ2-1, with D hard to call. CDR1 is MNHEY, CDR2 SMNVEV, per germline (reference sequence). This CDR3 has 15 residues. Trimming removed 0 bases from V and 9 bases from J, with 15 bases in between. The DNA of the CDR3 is TGTGCCAGCAGTTTATCCCCGTTCTCCGGCATTGAGCAGTTCTTC. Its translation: CASSLSPFSGIEQFF.

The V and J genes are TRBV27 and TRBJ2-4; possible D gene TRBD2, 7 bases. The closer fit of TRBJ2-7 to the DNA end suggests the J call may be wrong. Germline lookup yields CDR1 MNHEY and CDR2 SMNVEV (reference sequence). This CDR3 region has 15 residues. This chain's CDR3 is CASSLSAGALAEQYF. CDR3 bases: TGTGCCAGCAGTTTAAGCGCGGGGGCGCTTGCCGAGCAGTACTTC.

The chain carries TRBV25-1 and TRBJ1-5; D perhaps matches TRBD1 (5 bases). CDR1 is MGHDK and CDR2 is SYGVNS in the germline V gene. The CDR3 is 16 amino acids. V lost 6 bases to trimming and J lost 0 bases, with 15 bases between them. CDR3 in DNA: TGTGCCAGCAGAGAGAACCAGGGAGATAGCAATCAGCCCCAGCATTTT. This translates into CASRENQGDSNQPQHF. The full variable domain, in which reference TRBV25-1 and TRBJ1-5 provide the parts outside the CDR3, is EADIYQTPRYLVIGTGKKITLECSQTMGHDKMYWYQQDPGMELHLIHYSYGVNSTEKGDLSSESTVSRIRTEHFPLTLESARPSHTSQYLCASRENQGDSNQPQHFGDGTRLSIL.

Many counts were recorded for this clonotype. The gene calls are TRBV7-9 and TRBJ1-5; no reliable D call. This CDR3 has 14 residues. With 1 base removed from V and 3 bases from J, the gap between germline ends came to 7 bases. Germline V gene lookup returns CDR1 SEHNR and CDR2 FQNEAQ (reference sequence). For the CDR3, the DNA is TGTGCCAGCAGCTTAGAACAGCTCAATCAGCCCCAGCATTTT. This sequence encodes CASSLEQLNQPQHF.

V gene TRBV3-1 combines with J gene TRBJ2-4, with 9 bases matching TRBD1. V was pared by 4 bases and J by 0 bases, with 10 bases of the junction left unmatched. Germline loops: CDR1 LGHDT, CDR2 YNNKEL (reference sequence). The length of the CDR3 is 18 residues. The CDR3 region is CASSPATGGVLAKNIQYF. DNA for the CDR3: TGTGCCAGCAGCCCGGCGACAGGGGGAGTCCTAGCCAAAAACATTCAGTACTTC.

CDR3: CATREGIRSNQPQHF. In DNA form, the CDR3 reads TGTGCCACCAGGGAGGGGATTCGTAGCAATCAGCCCCAGCATTTT. The chain uses TRBV10-3 and TRBJ1-5, with D possibly TRBD1 on 5 matching bases. V was pared by 10 bases and J by 0 bases, with 16 bases between. This CDR3 region has 15 residues. CDR1 is ENHRY and CDR2 is SYGVKD in the germline V gene.

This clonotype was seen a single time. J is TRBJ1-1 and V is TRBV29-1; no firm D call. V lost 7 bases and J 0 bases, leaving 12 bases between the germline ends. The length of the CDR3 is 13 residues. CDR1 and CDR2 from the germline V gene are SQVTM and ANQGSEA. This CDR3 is CSATQQLNTEAFF. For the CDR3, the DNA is TGCAGCGCCACCCAACAGCTGAACACTGAAGCTTTCTTT.